Following are 5 T cell receptor beta chains from one sample sequenced in a study of blood T cell repertoires in COVID-19. Here immunoSEQ multiplex PCR was the method, and the copy in TCRdb shows in-frame clones only, minus some. The sample holds about 300,000 clones, approximately 90% seen once. Sequenced: peripheral blood. The origin of the receptors is a man in his forties or fifties with acute or convalescent COVID-19.

The chain links TRBV4-1 to TRBJ2-1; D possibly corresponds to TRBD2 (5 bases). This CDR3 has 14 amino acids. Germline-derived CDR1 and CDR2 are MGHRA and YSYEKL. V dropped 4 bases and J dropped 7 bases, with 14 bases sitting between them. CDR3 residues: CASSPTLTGNEQFF. The CDR3 DNA follows: TGCGCCAGCAGCCCCACTCTGACGGGGAATGAGCAGTTCTTC.

The chain combines TRBV13 with TRBJ2-1, with a tentative D call TRBD1 (6 bases). Germline V gene data show CDR1 as PRHDT and CDR2 as FYEKMQ (reference sequence). This CDR3 is built from 15 residues. V was pared by 3 bases and J by 6 bases, with 15 bases between. The CDR3 loop reads CASSFRNRDSNEQFF. In nucleotides, the CDR3 is TGTGCCAGCAGCTTTAGGAACAGGGATTCCAATGAGCAGTTCTTC. The variable domain in full, completed from reference TRBV13 and TRBJ2-1, reads AAGVIQSPRHLIKEKRETATLKCYPIPRHDTVYWYQQGPGQDPQFLISFYEKMQSDKGSIPDRFSAQQFSDYHSELNMSSLELGDSALYFCASSFRNRDSNEQFFGPGTRLTVL.

With regard to this clone: The junction differs from germline at one of its ends, possibly a read error. The J gene is TRBJ2-3, the V gene TRBV7-9; 12 bases are a match to TRBD2. Germline V CDR1 and CDR2: SEHNR, FQNEAQ (reference sequence). This CDR3 has 15 amino acids. CDR3 sequence reads: CASSLAGGQRDTQYF. CDR3 nucleotides: TGTGCCAGCAGCCTAGCGGGGGGGCAGAGAGATACGCAGTATTTT.

This chain connects TRBV27 to TRBJ1-1, with D uncertain. V lost 2 bases and J lost 0, with 10 bases in between. CDR3 length: 15 residues. Germline CDR1 and CDR2: MNHEY and SMNVEV (reference sequence). The CDR3 DNA reads TGTGCCAGCAGTTTAAATGGAGGGATGAACACTGAAGCTTTCTTT. Protein product: CASSLNGGMNTEAFF.

This chain links TRBV6-5 with TRBJ1-3, with 7 bases that match TRBD1. Germline loops: CDR1 MNHEY, CDR2 SVGAGI. V was clipped by 6 bases and J by 6 bases; unmatched bases: 5. There are 13 residues in the CDR3. The CDR3 is CASRNRGVNTIYF. The CDR3 DNA is TGTGCCAGCAGAAACAGGGGAGTAAACACCATATATTTT.